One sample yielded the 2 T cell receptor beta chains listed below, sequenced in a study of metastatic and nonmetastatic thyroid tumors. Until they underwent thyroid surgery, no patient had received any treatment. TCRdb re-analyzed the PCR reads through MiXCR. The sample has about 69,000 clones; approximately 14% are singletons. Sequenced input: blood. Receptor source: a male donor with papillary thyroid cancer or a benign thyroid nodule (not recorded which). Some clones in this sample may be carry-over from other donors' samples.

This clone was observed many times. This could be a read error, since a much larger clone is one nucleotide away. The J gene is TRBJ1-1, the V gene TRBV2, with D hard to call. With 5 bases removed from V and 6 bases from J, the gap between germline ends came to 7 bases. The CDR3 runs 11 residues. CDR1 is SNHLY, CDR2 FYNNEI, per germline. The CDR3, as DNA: TGTGCCAGCAGTTATAGTGCTGAAGCTTTCTTT. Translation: CASSYSAEAFF.

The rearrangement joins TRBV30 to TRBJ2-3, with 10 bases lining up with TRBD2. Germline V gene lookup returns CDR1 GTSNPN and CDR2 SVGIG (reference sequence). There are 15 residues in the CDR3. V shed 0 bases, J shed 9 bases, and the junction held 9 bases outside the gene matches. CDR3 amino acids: CAWSVASGRGGTQYF. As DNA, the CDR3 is TGTGCCTGGAGTGTAGCTAGCGGGAGAGGAGGGACGCAGTATTTT.